The 23 T cell receptor beta chains given below trace back to one sample, sequenced in a study of technical replicates of blood from a few donors. Method: immunoSEQ multiplex PCR; TCRdb's copy keeps in-frame clones and lacks some. The top ten hold around 0.37% of the sample, which has tens of thousands of clones, roughly 94% seen once. Material: T cells isolated from PBMCs. These receptors originate from a human donor in good health.

The rearrangement uses TRBV7-9 and TRBJ2-1, with 9 positions matching TRBD1. CDR3 length: 16 residues. The junction had 12 bases not matched to a gene; V was cut back by 4 bases and J by 8 bases. Germline lookup yields CDR1 SEHNR and CDR2 FQNEAQ (reference sequence). The CDR3 DNA reads as TGTGCCAGCAGCTCCCGGGGACAGGGAATGATATATGAGCAGTTCTTC. Its protein is CASSSRGQGMIYEQFF.

This chain joins TRBV7-2 and TRBJ2-1, with TRBD2 identical over 8 bases. CDR3 size: 14 residues. Trimming removed 5 bases from V and 4 bases from J; junction bases left unmatched: 4. CDR1 is SGHTA and CDR2 is FQGNSA in the germline V gene. For the CDR3, the DNA is TGTGCCAGCAGCGTTGGACTAGCTTACAATGAGCAGTTCTTC. Translation gives CASSVGLAYNEQFF.

The CDR3, as DNA: TGTGCCAGCAAAAGGACGGGAATCTCTGGGGCCAACGTCCTGACTTTC. Its protein product is CASKRTGISGANVLTF. The V gene is TRBV6-6, the J gene TRBJ2-6; D possibly corresponds to TRBD2 (5 bases). V was trimmed by 7 bases and J by 0 bases, leaving 13 bases between them. The CDR3 totals 16 residues. CDR1 and CDR2 (germline): MNHNY, SVGAGI (reference sequence).

The rearrangement joins TRBV30 to TRBJ2-5, with TRBD2 as a possible D gene (7 bases). Between the trimmed V and J ends, which lost 2 bases and 3 bases, there was a span of 19 bases. The CDR3 length is 16 residues. Looked up from germline, CDR1 is GTSNPN and CDR2 is SVGIG (reference sequence). CDR3 loop: CAWSIGGGRAEETQYF. The DNA for the CDR3 is TGTGCCTGGAGTATCGGCGGGGGCAGGGCTGAAGAGACCCAGTACTTC.

Worth noting for this clone: The junction does not match germline at one end; this may be a read error. V and J are TRBV2 and TRBJ1-5; TRBD1 is a possible D gene (6 bases). CDR1 is SNHLY and CDR2 is FYNNEI in the germline V gene. The CDR3 length is 15 residues. The CDR3 here is CASREAGQKNQPQHF. The CDR3 coding sequence is TGTGCCAGCAGAGAAGCTGGACAGAAAAATCAGCCCCAGCATTTT.

V usage is TRBV10-3 and J usage is TRBJ2-4; a weak D match, TRBD2 (6 bases). V was shortened by 0 bases and J by 3 bases, with 12 bases between the two germline ends. CDR1 and CDR2 (germline): ENHRY, SYGVKD. This CDR3 has 16 residues. This CDR3 reads CAISESGGVSKNIQYF. CDR3 in DNA: TGTGCCATCAGTGAGTCTGGAGGGGTAAGCAAAAACATTCAGTACTTC.

The rearrangement links TRBV29-1 to TRBJ2-2, with a weak D call TRBD1 (5 bases). V lost 0 bases and J 0 bases, leaving 11 bases between the germline ends. Germline-derived CDR1 and CDR2 are SQVTM and ANQGSEA. CDR3 length equals 16 residues. The CDR3 loop is CSVEERGIANTGELFF. The CDR3 DNA follows: TGCAGCGTTGAAGAAAGGGGCATAGCGAACACCGGGGAGCTGTTTTTT.

This clone has only a few counts. This chain links TRBV18 with TRBJ1-2; no definite D call. Per germline, CDR1 KGHSH and CDR2 LQKENI. V lost 3 bases and J 7 bases, leaving 9 bases between the germline ends. This CDR3 has 12 residues. This chain's CDR3 is CASSPGEAGYTF. In DNA form, the CDR3 reads TGTGCCAGCTCACCCGGGGAAGCTGGCTACACCTTC.

The chain uses TRBV4-1 and TRBJ1-1; D gene unclear. V lost 7 bases, J lost 1 base, and 7 bases lay in between. CDR1 and CDR2 from the germline V gene are MGHRA and YSYEKL. The CDR3 runs 12 residues. The CDR3 reads CASTGGNTEAFF. CDR3 DNA: TGCGCCAGCACCGGCGGGAACACTGAAGCTTTCTTT.

A single count supports this clone. The CDR3 reads CASSGTVTNEQFF. Written as DNA, the CDR3 is TGTGCCAGCAGTGGTACAGTTACTAATGAGCAGTTCTTC. This chain connects TRBV2 to TRBJ2-1, with D unresolved. Per germline, CDR1 SNHLY and CDR2 FYNNEI. V lost 4 bases and J lost 7, with 11 bases in between. The CDR3 contains 13 residues.

This chain connects TRBV11-2 to TRBJ2-7; D gene uncertain. This CDR3 is 15 amino acids long. V lost 0 bases, J lost 1 base, and 10 bases lay in between. CDR1 and CDR2 from the germline V gene are SGHAT and FQNNGV. The CDR3 DNA is TGTGCCAGCAGCTTAGATTCTTACGGGTCCTACGAGCAGTACTTC. Translating it yields CASSLDSYGSYEQYF.

J is TRBJ2-1 and V is TRBV25-1, with 10 positions matching TRBD1. The V and J ends lost 4 bases and 6 bases, in that order; junction bases with no gene match: 6. Germline V gene data show CDR1 as MGHDK and CDR2 as SYGVNS. The CDR3 spans 15 residues. CDR3 residues: CASSVGQGGINEQFF. The CDR3, as DNA: TGTGCCAGCAGTGTCGGACAGGGGGGGATCAATGAGCAGTTCTTC.

The V and J genes are TRBV4-1 and TRBJ2-1, with D possibly being TRBD2 (5 bases). The germline V and J ends were trimmed by 4 bases and 0 bases, with 13 bases remaining between them. Germline CDR1 is MGHRA and CDR2 is YSYEKL. This CDR3 has 16 residues. The CDR3 nucleotides are TGCGCCAGCAGCCGATTAAGGGAGAGCTCCTACAATGAGCAGTTCTTC. Its translation: CASSRLRESSYNEQFF.

The chain employs TRBV6-4 and TRBJ1-2; D is perhaps TRBD1 (6 bases). The CDR3 totals 14 residues. V was shortened by 4 bases and J by 5 bases, with 14 bases between the two germline ends. Germline V lookup: CDR1 MRHNA, CDR2 SNTAGT. The CDR3 spells CASSVWAGAYGYTF. The CDR3 DNA reads as TGTGCCAGCAGTGTTTGGGCAGGGGCATATGGCTACACCTTC.

The V gene is TRBV11-3, the J gene TRBJ2-3; no reliable D call. The CDR3 runs to 12 residues. Trimming removed 5 bases at V and 1 base at J, with 4 bases between. In germline, CDR1 is SGHNT, CDR2 YENEEA. CDR3 coding DNA: TGTGCCAGCAGCACAGGCACAGATACGCAGTATTTT. The encoded protein is CASSTGTDTQYF.

This chain uses TRBV9 with TRBJ2-3, with TRBD1 matching over 8 bases. The CDR3 covers 16 residues. The trim removed 1 base at V and 2 bases at J, leaving 6 bases unmatched. The germline CDR1 and CDR2 sequences are SGDLS and YYNGEE. The chain's CDR3 is CASSVTGQGLTDTQYF. CDR3 DNA sequence: TGTGCCAGCAGCGTAACCGGACAGGGCCTCACAGATACGCAGTATTTT.

This clone was observed a handful of times. The rearrangement joins TRBV6-5 to TRBJ2-2; TRBD1 aligns across 8 bases. The CDR3 length is 14 residues. Germline V CDR1 and CDR2: MNHEY, SVGAGI. J was trimmed by 4 bases and V by 6 bases; bases with no gene match: 4. CDR3 in DNA: TGTGCCAGCAGAAACCAGGGGGCCACCGGGGAGCTGTTTTTT. As protein: CASRNQGATGELFF.

This sequence joins TRBV19 and TRBJ1-5, with 8 bases that match TRBD1. Germline CDR1 reads LNHDA; CDR2 reads SQIVND (reference sequence). Trimming at V came to 7 bases and at J to 4 bases, leaving 9 bases not matched to a gene. The CDR3 runs 15 residues. Here the CDR3 reads CASKPSGTGNQPQHF. The CDR3 DNA is TGTGCCAGTAAACCTTCCGGGACAGGAAATCAGCCCCAGCATTTT.

The chain carries TRBV11-2 and TRBJ1-3; D gene uncertain. CDR3 size: 15 residues. Germline V gene lookup returns CDR1 SGHAT and CDR2 FQNNGV. V gave up 3 bases and J gave up 2 bases, with 11 bases separating them. The CDR3, as DNA: TGTGCCAGCAGCTTCACGGAGATAACTGGAAACACCATATATTTT. Translation: CASSFTEITGNTIYF.

This clone appeared once. The chain couples TRBV16 to TRBJ1-5, with D tentatively TRBD1 (6 bases). Germline assignment: CDR1 KGHSY and CDR2 FQNENV. This CDR3 contains 15 residues. Deletions cut 0 bases from V and 4 bases from J, with 10 bases between. This CDR3 reads CASSQSDRSNQPQHF. For the CDR3, the DNA is TGTGCCAGCAGCCAATCGGACAGATCAAATCAGCCCCAGCATTTT.

This rearrangement joins TRBV5-3 to TRBJ2-7; tentative D call: TRBD2 (6 bases). TRBV5-3 is an ORF, with its function uncertain. The CDR3 runs 17 residues. Trimming removed 4 bases at V and 5 bases at J, with 25 bases between. CDR3 sequence: CARSRGDHRRALHEQYF. Written as DNA, the CDR3 is TGTGCCAGAAGCCGAGGTGATCATCGGAGGGCCCTCCACGAGCAGTACTTC.

The chain couples TRBV9 to TRBJ1-1; D remains ambiguous. The length of the CDR3 is 15 residues. Germline lookup yields CDR1 SGDLS and CDR2 YYNGEE. V was clipped by 4 bases and J by 3 bases, with 16 bases between them. CDR3 coding DNA: TGTGCCAGCAGCCCTCTTGGCAGGTTGGACACTGAAGCTTTCTTT. It codes for CASSPLGRLDTEAFF.

The chain employs TRBV6-5 and TRBJ2-1; 7 nucleotides match TRBD1. Germline CDR1 reads MNHEY; CDR2 reads SVGAGI. The CDR3 covers 15 residues. The V segment lost 6 bases and the J segment 0 bases; nucleotides outside the gene matches: 5. The CDR3 coding sequence is TGTGCCAGCAGGGAACAGGGGAGCTCCTACAATGAGCAGTTCTTC. Its translation is CASREQGSSYNEQFF.